The rows below give T cell receptor beta chains drawn from one sample of a study of a mutant IDH1 vaccine in newly diagnosed glioma. For these TCRs, the target antigens are not known. TCRdb's copy holds only in-frame clones and misses some; the assay was immunoSEQ multiplex PCR. The sample carries around 40,000 clones, 60% to 85% recorded once. The sequencing here drew on PBMCs, taken from a glioma patient whose treatment included an IDH1 peptide vaccine. Source of these receptors: a woman aged 40 to 50 with glioma. Some clones in this sample may be carry-over from other donors' samples. Each CDR3 is given with its conserved first and last residue. The D gene is left open where the match is weak. Size tells how often a clone was seen (once, few, many) or the class of an expanded clone, and some rows leave it out.

>TRBD1|NA|TRBJ2-7|TRBV4-1
TGCGCCAGCAGCCATCCGGGACAGGGGTCTAGCGAGCAGTACTTC
CASSHPGQGSSEQYF
>NA|NA|TRBJ2-7|TRBV2
TGTGCCAGCTCCCCCCCGGCCCTCTACGAGCAGTACTTC
CASSPPALYEQYF
>TRBD1|NA|TRBJ2-7|TRBV5-4
TGTGCCAGCAGTCGGACAGGGGCCGAGCAGTACTTC
CASSRTGAEQYF
>NA|NA|TRBJ2-5|TRBV15
TGTGCCACCAGCCCCTCGGGACAAGAGACCCAGTACTTC
CATSPSGQETQYF
>TRBD2|NA|TRBJ2-7|TRBV7-2
TGTGCCAGCAGCTCCCGACTAGCGAGAGGCTACGAGCAGTACTTC
CASSSRLARGYEQYF
>NA|few|TRBJ1-1|TRBV4-3
TGCGCCAGCAGCCAAGAAGACACTGAAGCTTTCTTT
CASSQEDTEAFF
>NA|NA|TRBJ1-4|TRBV5-1
TGCGCCAGCAGCTTGGAATTGCCTAATGAAAAACTGTTTTTT
CASSLELPNEKLFF
>NA|once|TRBJ1-3|TRBV9
TGTGCCAGCAGCGTCGAGGGAGGGACGTCTGGAAACACCATATATTTT
CASSVEGGTSGNTIYF
>NA|NA|TRBJ2-2|TRBV5-1
TGCGCCAGCAGCTTGGTAGGCGGACCCACCGGGGAGCTGTTTTTT
CASSLVGGPTGELFF
>NA|NA|TRBJ2-2|TRBV7-6
TGTGCCAGCAGCGGCCAGACAGCCGGGGAGCTGTTTTTT
CASSGQTAGELFF
>NA|NA|TRBJ2-3|TRBV29-1
TGCAGCGTCGGGGGGCAAGGCGATACGCAGTATTTT
CSVGGQGDTQYF
>NA|NA|TRBJ2-5|TRBV7-8
TGTGCCAGCAGCTTGGGTCTGTACCAAGAGACCCAGTACTTC
CASSLGLYQETQYF
>NA|NA|TRBJ2-1|TRBV5-6
TGTGCCAGCAGCTTGGTGAGCTCCTACAATGAGCAGTTCTTC
CASSLVSSYNEQFF
>TRBD1|NA|TRBJ1-4|TRBV4-1
TGCGCCAGCAGCCAAATACCGGGACAGGGGCAAGAAAAACTGTTTTTT
CASSQIPGQGQEKLFF
>NA|NA|TRBJ2-1|TRBV9
TGTGCCAGCAGCGTCACAACAGGGTTTGAAAATGAGCAGTTCTTC
CASSVTTGFENEQFF
>NA|NA|TRBJ2-7|TRBV28
TGTGCCAGCAGTTCTCTTTCGACAGGACCCTACGAGCAGTACTTC
CASSSLSTGPYEQYF
>NA|NA|TRBJ1-3|TRBV2
TGTGCCAGCAGTGAAGGCCCCGCCGGCTCTGGAAACACCATATATTTT
CASSEGPAGSGNTIYF
>TRBD1|NA|TRBJ2-5|TRBV29-1
TGCAGCGGTGCCGGGACAGTAAAAGAGACCCAGTACTTC
CSGAGTVKETQYF
>NA|NA|TRBJ1-6|TRBV10-3
TGTGCCATCAGTGGTGACGGCCTCAATTCACCCCTCCACTTT
CAISGDGLNSPLHF
>NA|NA|TRBJ1-2|TRBV28
TGTGCCAGCAGTCCGCGATCCTATGGCTACACCTTC
CASSPRSYGYTF
>NA|NA|TRBJ2-2|TRBV13
TGTGCCAGCATCGCAGGGCGGACCACCGGGGAGCTGTTTTTT
CASIAGRTTGELFF
>TRBD1|NA|TRBJ2-7|TRBV14
TGTGCCAGCAGCCAAGCGTTGTTAGGGGGCCACGAGCAGTACTTC
CASSQALLGGHEQYF
>NA|NA|TRBJ1-1|TRBV9
TGTGCCAGCAGCCTCAGCTCTGCCGAAGGAATGAACACTGAAGCTTTCTTT
CASSLSSAEGMNTEAFF
>NA|NA|TRBJ1-5|TRBV28
TGTGCCAGCACCGTAGGCAATCAGCCCCAGCATTTT
CASTVGNQPQHF
>NA|NA|TRBJ1-5|TRBV2
TGTGCCAGCAGTGAACAGGGGTCGGGCAATCAGCCCCAGCATTTT
CASSEQGSGNQPQHF
>TRBD2|NA|TRBJ2-1|TRBV5-1
TGCGCCAGCAGCTTAGCGGGAGGGGTTACGAATGAGCAGTTCTTC
CASSLAGGVTNEQFF
>NA|NA|TRBJ1-6|TRBV15
TGTGCCACCAGCAGAGGGGCTCCCAGGGCCAATTCACCCCTCCACTTT
CATSRGAPRANSPLHF
>TRBD1|NA|TRBJ1-5|TRBV5-5
TGTGCCAGCAGTGGGACAGGGGGCCTAGTAAGCAATCAGCCCCAGCATTTT
CASSGTGGLVSNQPQHF
>TRBD1|NA|TRBJ2-2|TRBV11-1
TGTGCCAGCAGCTTAGCGCCCAGGGGGCGCTCCGGGGAGCTGTTTTTT
CASSLAPRGRSGELFF
>NA|NA|TRBJ1-5|TRBV27
TGTGCCAGCAGTTTATTTTGGGGACAGCCCCAGCATTTT
CASSLFWGQPQHF
>NA|NA|TRBJ1-2|TRBV9
TGTGCCAGCAGCCCACTGGGGATCGAGAGGGATGGCTACACCTTC
CASSPLGIERDGYTF
>NA|once|TRBJ1-1|TRBV28
TGTGCCAGCAGTTTTAACAGGAGAGGCTCAGTTTTCTTT
CASSFNRRGSVFF
>NA|NA|TRBJ1-4|TRBV6-5
TGTGCCAGCAGGACGATAGGAGGCAATGAAAAACTGTTTTTT
CASRTIGGNEKLFF
>NA|NA|TRBJ1-2|TRBV20-1
TGCAGTGCTAGAGTTCGCGATGGCTACACCTTC
CSARVRDGYTF
>NA|NA|TRBJ1-3|TRBV13
TGTGCCAGCAGCTTAGGAGAGACTGGAAACACCATATATTTT
CASSLGETGNTIYF
>NA|NA|TRBJ1-4|TRBV4-3
TGCGCCAGCAGCCAGGACCAAGGGAGTGCCGAAAAACTGTTTTTT
CASSQDQGSAEKLFF
>NA|NA|TRBJ1-5|TRBV5-1
TGCGCCAGCAGCTTGGAAGGAACCAATCAGCCCCAGCATTTT
CASSLEGTNQPQHF
>NA|NA|TRBJ1-4|TRBV9
TGTGCCAGCAGCGGTGGGCGGACTAATGAAAAACTGTTTTTT
CASSGGRTNEKLFF
>NA|NA|TRBJ2-1|TRBV5-4
TGTGCCAGCAGCGTAGAATCGTCCCTCGGCAACTCTGAGCAGTTCTTC
CASSVESSLGNSEQFF
>NA|NA|TRBJ1-2|TRBV6-6
TGTGCCAGCAGTTACTCGGGGTGGGATGGCTACACCTTC
CASSYSGWDGYTF
>TRBD1|NA|TRBJ1-1|TRBV10-3
TGTGCCATTACAGGGGGTGAGAACACTGAAGCTTTCTTT
CAITGGENTEAFF